Listed below are T cell receptor beta chains from one sample, sequenced in a study of breast tumors, draining lymph nodes, adjacent tissues. Using its own MiXCR run on the multiplex PCR reads, TCRdb lists one record per CDR3 protein. The table shows about 270,000 distinct CDR3 sequences, with more than 30% occurring only once. Material for sequencing was axillary lymph node tissue. Source of these receptors: a female donor with breast cancer. Some clones in this sample may be carry-over from other donors' samples. CDR3s include the opening cysteine and the closing phenylalanine or tryptophan. Fields, in order: V gene, J gene, clone size, D gene, CDR3 DNA, CDR3 protein. D genes are given only for firm matches. The size field is filled for only some rows; it gives once, few, many or a size class.

TRBV9	TRBJ2-1	-	TRBD1	TGCGCCAGCAGCGCAGTCGGACAGGGGGATGAGCAGTTCTTC	CASSAVGQGDEQFF
TRBV11-3	TRBJ1-4	many	-	TGTGCCAGCAGCCCCCCAGTGGGGGGAGTAAGTGAAAAACTGTTTTTT	CASSPPVGGVSEKLFF
TRBV7-3	TRBJ1-1	-	-	TGTGCCAGCAGCTTCTCGGGACCCCCAGTGGCCTTT	CASSFSGPPVAF
TRBV2	TRBJ2-1	many	-	TGTGCCAGCGGAAGTATCTACGATGAGCAGTTCTTC	CASGSIYDEQFF
TRBV29-1	TRBJ1-1	few	-	TGCAGCGTTGAAGCCACCGGGGCCCCAGCTGAAGCTTTCTTT	CSVEATGAPAEAFF
TRBV20-1	TRBJ2-5	-	TRBD2	TGCAGTGCGGGAGGGACTAGCGGGATTCAAGAGACCCAGTACTTC	CSAGGTSGIQETQYF
TRBV25-1	TRBJ2-1	-	-	TGTGCCAGCAGTGCTAGAGGGCCCTTGCGGAGCGGGTCCAATGAGCAGTTCTTC	CASSARGPLRSGSNEQFF
TRBV19	TRBJ1-4	many	-	TGTGCCAGTAGTTGGGGCCTTAATGAAAAACTGTTTTTT	CASSWGLNEKLFF
TRBV9	TRBJ2-2	many	-	TGTGCCAGCAGCGCCTCCGGTAGCGGGGAGCTGTTTTTT	CASSASGSGELFF
TRBV12-3/TRBV12-4	TRBJ1-5	many	TRBD1	TGTGCCAGCAGTACAGGGGGGTTTAGCAATCAGCCCCAGCATTTT	CASSTGGFSNQPQHF
TRBV19	TRBJ1-5	many	TRBD1	TGTGCCAGTAGTATAAGCAGGGGGCACAATCAGCCCCAGCATTTT	CASSISRGHNQPQHF
TRBV7-2	TRBJ2-7	-	TRBD2	TGTGCCAGCAGTGGGACTAGCGGGGGATTTTACGAGCAGTACTTC	CASSGTSGGFYEQYF
TRBV6-5	TRBJ2-3	many	-	TGTGCCAGCAGTAGTTACCCTGTTCATACGCAGTATTTT	CASSSYPVHTQYF
TRBV13	TRBJ2-1	many	-	TGTGCCAGCAGCTTTAAAGGGCTCAATGAGCAGTTCTTC	CASSFKGLNEQFF
TRBV10-2	TRBJ2-2	-	-	TGCGCCAGCAGGTTCCAGGACACCGGGGAGCTGTTTTTT	CASRFQDTGELFF
TRBV30	TRBJ1-2	many	-	TGTGCCTGGAGTGTAGGGACGACTGCTTTGGGCTACACCTTC	CAWSVGTTALGYTF
TRBV27	TRBJ1-2	few	-	TGTGCCAGCAGGAGGGGCAGTAACTATGGCTACACCTTC	CASRRGSNYGYTF
TRBV30	TRBJ1-4	-	-	TGTGCCTGGAGTAATTTGGGCACCCATGGTGAAAAACTGTTTTTT	CAWSNLGTHGEKLFF
TRBV30	TRBJ2-5	many	TRBD1	TGTGCCCATAACAGGGGTGGCCAAGAGACCCAGTACTTC	CAHNRGGQETQYF
TRBV5-1	TRBJ2-2	many	TRBD2	TGCGCCAGCAGCACCGGGACTAGCGGCACCGGGGAGCTGTTTTTT	CASSTGTSGTGELFF
TRBV5-1	TRBJ2-3	many	TRBD2	TGCGCCAGCAGCAGACGACTAGCGGGAGGCCTCACAGATACGCAGTATTTT	CASSRRLAGGLTDTQYF
TRBV7-8	TRBJ1-6	many	-	TGTGCCAGCAGCTTAGAGGCGGGGAGGGGGTCACCCCTCCACTTT	CASSLEAGRGSPLHF
TRBV27	TRBJ1-3	-	-	TGTGCCAGCAGTTTATCAGGGGGGAGCGGGAACACCATATATTTT	CASSLSGGSGNTIYF
TRBV2	TRBJ2-1	many	TRBD2	TGTGCCAGCAGTACACCTCGTGGGGGGGAGATTGGGAGTGAGCAGTTCTTC	CASSTPRGGEIGSEQFF
TRBV7-2	TRBJ2-1	-	-	TGTGCCAGCACCACAGTGGCAGGGGTGAATGAGCAGTTCTTC	CASTTVAGVNEQFF
TRBV29-1	TRBJ1-2	-	-	TGCAGCGTTGAACCCGGGACATCTCGCGGCTCCTTC	CSVEPGTSRGSF
TRBV3-1	TRBJ2-3	-	TRBD2	TGTGCCAGCAGCCGGGCGGGAGCCGCAGATACGCAGTATTTT	CASSRAGAADTQYF
TRBV5-5	TRBJ1-4	-	-	TGTGCCAGCACCCGGAGGCAGGGGTTGTTTTTT	CASTRRQGLFF
TRBV4-1	TRBJ2-1	many	TRBD2	TGCGCCAGCAGCACCGCGGGAGGGAGGGCCGCTAATGAGCAGTTCTTC	CASSTAGGRAANEQFF
TRBV10-1	TRBJ2-3	many	-	TGCGCCAGCAGTGACGGGTCCCGCACAGATACGCAGTATTTT	CASSDGSRTDTQYF
TRBV6-5	TRBJ1-5	few	-	TGTGCCAGCAGTTACTCCGGACGGAAATATCAGCCCCAGCATTTT	CASSYSGRKYQPQHF
TRBV7-2	TRBJ2-1	-	-	TGTGCCAGCAGCTTAGCGGGGGTCGGGAATGAGCAGTTCTTC	CASSLAGVGNEQFF
TRBV7-6	TRBJ2-1	many	-	TGTGCCAGCAGCTTAGCGGGAGTCAGGAATGAGCAGTTCTTC	CASSLAGVRNEQFF
TRBV2	TRBJ2-5	-	-	TGTGCCAGCAGTGAAATCCGGGATGGGGCCTGGGCCCAGTACTTC	CASSEIRDGAWAQYF
TRBV5-1	TRBJ2-2	many	-	TGCGCCAGCAGCCTAGGACCAGTTGTTGGAACCGGGGAGCTGTTTTTT	CASSLGPVVGTGELFF
TRBV19	TRBJ2-1	many	TRBD1	TGTGCCAGTAGCTATAGGACAGGGGGCGCACCCACCTACAATGAGCAGTTCTTC	CASSYRTGGAPTYNEQFF
TRBV7-7	TRBJ2-5	many	TRBD2	TGTGCTAGCAGCTTAGTTGGGACTAGCGACGAGACCCAGTACTTC	CASSLVGTSDETQYF
TRBV7-9	TRBJ2-7	many	TRBD1	TGTGCCAGCAGCTTAGGCCTGGGACAGGGGGCTGGCGAGCAGTACTTC	CASSLGLGQGAGEQYF
TRBV6-6	TRBJ2-1	many	-	TGTGCCAGCAGTCACGGCCGGTTGGCTAGCTACAATGAGCAGTTCTTC	CASSHGRLASYNEQFF
TRBV12-3/TRBV12-4	TRBJ1-6	many	-	TGTGCCAGCAAGGGGACCATCAATTCACCCCTCCACTTT	CASKGTINSPLHF
TRBV28	TRBJ1-2	-	-	TGTGCCAGCAGAGTATCCCGCTATGGCTACACCTTC	CASRVSRYGYTF
TRBV19	TRBJ1-1	-	TRBD1	TGTGCCAGTAGTATCCCCGACAGGGAGAAAGCTTTCTTT	CASSIPDREKAFF
TRBV4-3	TRBJ2-1	many	TRBD2	TGCGCCAGCAGCCCTGTGGCTCGACTAGCGGGATTCAATGAGCAGTTCTTC	CASSPVARLAGFNEQFF
TRBV12-3/TRBV12-4	TRBJ2-1	-	TRBD1	TGTGCCAGCAACTTGGAGACTCAGGGGGTCCCCTACAATGAGCAGTTCTTC	CASNLETQGVPYNEQFF
TRBV30	TRBJ2-2	-	TRBD1	TGTGCCTGGAACCAGGGGGTGGGGACCGGGGAGCTGTTTTTT	CAWNQGVGTGELFF